This entry concerns a single T cell receptor beta chain. The antigen it binds to is not known. The record has no base qualities; no much larger clone is one base away. The data belong to a study of regulatory T cells in long-lasting Graves disease (dated by TCRdb to the early 2020s). For context, the study as a whole: Newly diagnosed Graves' disease patients had taken antithyroid drugs for less than 3 months. Patients with persistent Graves' disease were compared with patients with newly diagnosed Graves' disease using TCR sequencing and RNA sequencing of peripheral blood. The study was registered as a clinical trial and conducted in China. A total of about 35 samples underwent TCR sequencing, from roughly 13 patients with persistent Graves' disease and roughly 20 patients with newly diagnosed Graves' disease. Beyond this particular receptor, the publication reports: The authors acknowledged the small sample size as a limitation that may reduce accuracy. Compared with newly diagnosed patients, persistent Graves' disease patients had lower TCR Shannon entropy and fewer highly expanded clones, which suggests clonal expansion. Persistent patients shared more public clonotypes among themselves (2,741) than newly diagnosed patients did (nearly 1,000). Persistent disease showed preferential use of TRBV28, TRBJ1-2 and TRBJ2-5, whereas newly diagnosed disease favored TRBV20-1 and TRBJ2-1. Sequencing and analysis were limited to the TCR beta chain. Only peripheral blood was studied, because thyroid tissue, the primary lesion, was inaccessible.

There are 15 amino acids in the CDR3, from cysteine to phenylalanine inclusive. Only the CDR3 portion is preserved as DNA: 45 bases, with reading frame beginning at the first base. V is trimmed back by 4 bases and J by 2 bases, and the junction contains 5 bases that no gene match accounts for. As encoded in the germline V gene, CDR1 is SGHDT while CDR2 is YYEEEE. The library was produced with multiplex PCR. Sequencing relied on an Illumina HiSeq 4000. TCR beta libraries were built with iRepertoire HTBI primers and Arm-PCR amplification of CDR3 regions. Before sequencing, the PCR products went through gel purification. The authors processed their data as follows. Gene usage analysis of CDR3 amino acid clonotypes relied on the roughly 58 TRBV and 13 to 15 TRBJ segments identified across samples. Filtered high-quality paired reads were merged into contigs using COPE and FqMerger. Contigs were aligned with BLAST to IMGT TRBV, TRBD and TRBJ reference genes, and CDR3 was defined per IMGT. Any clonotype with a frequency above 0.1% was counted as a highly expanded clone. Shannon entropy served as the measure of repertoire diversity, while the Gini coefficient captured V-J evenness. A clonotype found in more than one individual was treated as public. The public reads were quality trimmed at Q25 with fastp and then assembled into clones with MiXCR by TCRdb, keeping productive beta chains. Every entry covers one CDR3 protein and lists the most common genes and DNA from its rows. V and J calls and clone size were set by TCRdb, not the authors. This sample gives around 450,000 distinct CDR3 sequences in total; over 12% of them show up just once. Roughly 8% of the sample is held by the ten biggest clonotypes.

Reading the label with the study, this specimen's time point is: newly diagnosed GD, antithyroid drugs for less than 3 months. For both TCR sequencing and RNA sequencing, RNA was extracted from PBMCs in TRIzol. The diagnosis of Graves' disease followed American Thyroid Association guidelines. Patients for the study were recruited at an endocrinology department in Xi'an, China. Each patient gave about 10 milliliters of peripheral blood, collected in an EDTA anticoagulant tube. Ficoll Paque Plus density gradient separation was used to isolate PBMCs, and no further T cell sorting was performed. An Agilent 2100 Bioanalyzer and agarose gel were used to assess RNA quality, and a NanoDrop 2000 was used to measure RNA concentration. These data were also filed under a second study, of T cells in Graves' hyperthyroidism and ophthalmopathy. From that second study: Stable Graves' hyperthyroidism was defined as the absence of progression to ophthalmopathy over 18 months of follow-up. The hyperthyroidism patients were between 18 and 65 years old and newly diagnosed, with a disease duration of less than 2 months. Any patient with an uncontrolled infection, another autoimmune disease, pregnancy or lactation was excluded. Diagnoses were established on the basis of clinical symptoms, serum thyroxine and TRAb, thyroid ultrasound, and orbital computed tomography. The first round of RT-PCR for the TCR CDR3 was performed with the HTBI primer set and the Qiagen OneStep RT-PCR kit. Blood samples also contained most of the expanded thyroid clonotypes (frequency above 0.001), which suggests that blood repertoires may reflect thyroid immune responses. In cross-validation, a model built on a 13 V-J signature told ophthalmopathy apart from stable hyperthyroidism with 87.88% sensitivity and around 83% specificity, and in testing the same model reached 80%/75%. In validation, the model predicted progression to ophthalmopathy with just under 71% sensitivity and less than 80% specificity, a median of 6.5 months before onset. To identify distinguishing TCR V-J signatures, a discovery cohort of 90 to 100 patients was used, comprising 40 to 45 with Graves' ophthalmopathy and roughly 60 with stable Graves' hyperthyroidism. Prospective prediction of ophthalmopathy was tested in an independent validation cohort of some 19 hyperthyroidism patients and some 17 patients who later progressed to ophthalmopathy. The approximately 100 discovery patients were divided at random into training and test sets in a 7:3 ratio. In about six Graves' hyperthyroidism patients, the study also compared T-cell repertoires from thyroid tissue with T-cell repertoires from blood. After blood sampling, hyperthyroidism patients were treated with methimazole at a starting dose of 30 mg daily, and ophthalmopathy patients were treated with high-dose intravenous methylprednisolone. Libraries were constructed in a second round of multiplex PCR, after which size selection and purification were carried out. The libraries were sequenced on an Illumina HiSeq2000 using paired-end 100 bp reads. Raw data were processed with SOAPnuke, discarding reads with adapters, uncalled bases, mean Phred below 15, or no exact constant-primer or identifier match. COPE v1.2.5 was used to merge high-quality paired reads, and clonotypes were defined as unique nucleotide sequences. MiTCR v1.1 was used to align the clonotypes against IMGT TRBV, TRBD and TRBJ reference segments. The analysis was restricted to V-J combinations with a frequency above 0.0001, which together covered about 99% of the repertoires. A TCS score was defined as the ratio of F50 (clonal expansion) to E x V (chaos), with BLOSUM62-based TCRdist applied between CDR3 peptides within each V-J. Welch's t-statistics and random forest reduced roughly 540 V-J features to 10 to 15, which were used in a naive Bayes classifier (R e1071). Sample size was not statistically predetermined, and blinding of investigators to group allocation was not performed. TCR Vbeta CDR3 sequencing of 130 to 150 peripheral blood samples (roughly 41 ophthalmopathy, approximately 80 hyperthyroidism and roughly 17 progressor patients) is reported in the paper.

This chain is built from TRBV5-6 and TRBJ2-1, and TRBD2 aligns with 8 junction nucleotides. Sequencing was performed on peripheral blood mononuclear cells (PBMCs), taken at new diagnosis, from a patient treated with antithyroid drugs. The sequence was obtained from a woman aged 40 to 50 with Graves disease. Donor details come from another sample of the same person, matched by shared clones. Here is the DNA: TGTGCCAGCAGCCCAACTAGCGGAACCTACAATGAGCAGTTCTTC. The translation is CASSPTSGTYNEQFF.